These T cell receptor beta chains were read from a single sample in a study of blood T cell repertoires in COVID-19. Libraries were prepared by immunoSEQ multiplex PCR; TCRdb keeps only in-frame clonotypes and omits some of them. Counted here are 360,000 or so clones, around nine tenths occurring once; the ten biggest clones make up about 1.7%. Sequencing input: PBMCs or T cells enriched from blood (not recorded which). Source of these receptors: a woman aged 25-40 years who had recovered from COVID-19. Both conserved end residues are part of each CDR3. D genes are given only for firm matches. The size entry is marked missing in some rows and otherwise reads once, few, many or a size class.

TRBJ2-7	-	TRBV6-6	-	TGTGCCAGCAGTTGGGTGGGGGGCTCCTACGAGCAGTACTTC	CASSWVGGSYEQYF
TRBJ1-1	-	TRBV7-8	-	TGTGCCAGCCACCCACAGTCCGGACAGCAAAACACTGAAGCTTTCTTT	CASHPQSGQQNTEAFF
TRBJ1-6	-	TRBV7-3	-	TGTGCCAGCAGCGTTGCCAGGGATAATTCACCCCTCCACTTT	CASSVARDNSPLHF
TRBJ1-6	-	TRBV28	-	TGTGCCAGCAGTTTGATCCCGCGGAGCGGCTATAATTCACCCCTCCACTTT	CASSLIPRSGYNSPLHF
TRBJ1-1	-	TRBV27	-	TGTGCCAGCAGTTTGAGTTGGCAGGGCACTGAAGCTTTCTTT	CASSLSWQGTEAFF
TRBJ2-5	TRBD2	TRBV5-1	-	TGCGCCAGCACTCCGGGACTAGCGGGAGAGGGGGTGGAGACCCAGTACTTC	CASTPGLAGEGVETQYF
TRBJ2-7	-	TRBV29-1	-	TGCAGCGTTGAAGTGGGCCTCCTGGGGGGGCGCACGCAGTACTTC	CSVEVGLLGGRTQYF
TRBJ2-2	TRBD1	TRBV4-1	-	TGCGCCAGCAGCCAAGACCCTGACAGGGGGCGCTATCCCGGGGAGCTGTTTTTT	CASSQDPDRGRYPGELFF
TRBJ1-5	-	TRBV27	-	TGTGCCAGCAGTCACCGGTACCCAGGGATTTATAGCAATCAGCCCCAGCATTTT	CASSHRYPGIYSNQPQHF
TRBJ2-7	TRBD2	TRBV2	-	TGTGCCAGGGCTAGCGGGGGGTCCTACGAGCAGTACTTC	CARASGGSYEQYF
TRBJ1-1	-	TRBV5-8	-	TGTGCCAGCAGCTTTTTTCGGGGGGCGAACACTGAAGCTTTCTTT	CASSFFRGANTEAFF
TRBJ1-6	-	TRBV28	-	TGTGCCAGCAGTGTCTATGGTGGGCATTCACCCCTCCACTTT	CASSVYGGHSPLHF
TRBJ1-1	-	TRBV6-1	-	TGTGCCAGCAGTGAAACCTGGGCCCTAAACACTGAAGCTTTCTTT	CASSETWALNTEAFF
TRBJ1-1	-	TRBV19	-	TGTGCCAGTAGTTCCCTCTCAGGGCCTGAAGCTTTCTTT	CASSSLSGPEAFF
TRBJ1-4	TRBD1	TRBV4-1	-	TGCGCCAGCAGCCCGGGATGGGGACAGGTTAATGAAAAACTGTTTTTT	CASSPGWGQVNEKLFF
TRBJ1-5	TRBD1	TRBV4-1	-	TGCGCCAGCAGCCACCTGGACAGGAGATATAGCAATCAGCCCCAGCATTTT	CASSHLDRRYSNQPQHF
TRBJ2-2	TRBD2	TRBV5-1	-	TGCGCCAGCAGCTTGGCGGGGGGGACCGGGGAGCTGTTTTTT	CASSLAGGTGELFF
TRBJ1-6	-	TRBV11-2	-	TGTGCCAGCAGCTCCGGGACTGAGTATAATTCACCCCTCCACTTT	CASSSGTEYNSPLHF
TRBJ2-2	TRBD2	TRBV7-2	once	TGTGCCAGCAGCCCGTCAGCGGGGGGGCTGACCGGGGAGCTGTTTTTT	CASSPSAGGLTGELFF
TRBJ1-1	-	TRBV7-3	-	TGTGCCAGCAGTCTGACAGGACGGACTGAAGCTTTCTTT	CASSLTGRTEAFF
TRBJ2-3	TRBD2	TRBV6-2/TRBV6-3	-	TGTGCCAGCAGTTACTCCAGCGGGAGGGCCAATCCAGATACGCAGTATTTT	CASSYSSGRANPDTQYF
TRBJ1-5	-	TRBV27	-	TGTGCCAGCAGTTTACAGGGAAGAAATCAGCCCCAGCATTTT	CASSLQGRNQPQHF
TRBJ1-1	TRBD1	TRBV15	-	TGTGCCACGGGGGACAGACGGATGAACACTGAAGCTTTCTTT	CATGDRRMNTEAFF
TRBJ1-4	-	TRBV13	once	TGTGCCAGCAGCTCGTCGGGGGAAAAACTGTTTTTT	CASSSSGEKLFF
TRBJ1-3	-	TRBV5-1	once	TGCGCCAGCAGCTTGCAAGGGAGCGGAAACACCATATATTTT	CASSLQGSGNTIYF
TRBJ2-1	TRBD2	TRBV18	-	TGTGCCAGCTCACCATTGGCTAGCGGGAGTGGTTGGAATGAGCAGTTCTTC	CASSPLASGSGWNEQFF
TRBJ2-1	-	TRBV1	-	TGCACCAGCAGCCAAGATCGATGGACTAGGCAGGTCAATGAGCAGTTCTTC	CTSSQDRWTRQVNEQFF
TRBJ1-5	-	TRBV5-8	-	TGTGCCAGCAGCCCCGGACAGATTACTGATCAGCCCCAGCATTTT	CASSPGQITDQPQHF
TRBJ1-5	-	TRBV30	few	TGTGCCTGGAGTGGCAGGGAAGGCCAGCCCCAGCATTTT	CAWSGREGQPQHF
TRBJ1-2	-	TRBV19	-	TGTGCCAGTACCCTGGGGGGACTCTATGGCTACACCTTC	CASTLGGLYGYTF
TRBJ1-1	-	TRBV29-1	-	TGCAGCGGCCAGGGGCACGGCACTGAAGCTTTCTTT	CSGQGHGTEAFF
TRBJ1-2	TRBD1	TRBV4-1	-	TGCGCCAGCAGCAAAACAGGGGAGATCTATGGCTACACCTTC	CASSKTGEIYGYTF
TRBJ1-1	TRBD1	TRBV5-1	-	TGCGCCAGCAGCTTCGGACAGGGCGACGAGGGAGCTTTCTTT	CASSFGQGDEGAFF
TRBJ1-5	-	TRBV30	-	TGTGCCTGGAGTGTAAGGGGGGGCATTCAGCCCCAGCATTTT	CAWSVRGGIQPQHF
TRBJ1-5	TRBD1	TRBV27	-	TGTGCCAGCAGTCAAACAGGGGGCGCTTGGAGCAATCAGCCCCAGCATTTT	CASSQTGGAWSNQPQHF
TRBJ2-3	TRBD2	TRBV3-1/TRBV3-2	-	TGTGCCAGCCGGGGGGGGAACACAGATACGCAGTATTTT	CASRGGNTDTQYF
TRBJ1-6	TRBD1	TRBV5-6	-	TGTGCCAGCACCACTTCGTATGGGACAGAAAATTCACCCCTCCACTTT	CASTTSYGTENSPLHF
TRBJ1-2	-	TRBV5-1	-	TGCGCCAGCAGCCTACGGACAGATTACTATGGCTACACCTTC	CASSLRTDYYGYTF
TRBJ2-1	TRBD2	TRBV28	-	TGTGCCAGCAGCGCCTCTAGCGGAGGATTCTACAATGAGCAGTTCTTC	CASSASSGGFYNEQFF
TRBJ1-2	-	TRBV7-3	once	TGTGCCAGCAGCCCGGGACAAGGAGCTAACTATGGCTACACCTTC	CASSPGQGANYGYTF
TRBJ2-7	-	TRBV18	-	TGTGCCAGCTCATGGACTGTCGATGGCTACGAGCAGTACTTC	CASSWTVDGYEQYF
TRBJ2-7	TRBD2	TRBV5-1	-	TGCGCCAGCAGCACGACTAGCGCAAGCTCCTACGAGCAGTACTTC	CASSTTSASSYEQYF
TRBJ2-1	-	TRBV6-5	-	TGTGCCACCCTCCGGGTCAATGAGCAGTTCTTC	CATLRVNEQFF
TRBJ2-1	-	TRBV20-1	-	TGCAGTGCTCTAACCCACCGTGAGCAGTTCTTC	CSALTHREQFF
TRBJ1-2	-	TRBV9	few	TGTGCCAGCAGCGTAGTGGTCTGGGGGCCGGGCTATGGCTACACCTTC	CASSVVVWGPGYGYTF
TRBJ1-2	TRBD1	TRBV9	-	TGTGCCAGCAGCGAAGGGACAGCATCGATTTATGGCTACACCTTC	CASSEGTASIYGYTF
TRBJ1-2	TRBD1	TRBV11-2	-	TGTGCCACCCACAGGGGGCAAGGCTACACCTTC	CATHRGQGYTF
TRBJ2-7	-	TRBV7-8	many	TGTGCCAGCAGCGCCGATCTTACCGGGACTGACTACGAGCAGTACTTC	CASSADLTGTDYEQYF
TRBJ2-2	-	TRBV6-6	-	TGTGCCAGCAGACGTGGTACAGGGGAGGACACCGGGGAGCTGTTTTTT	CASRRGTGEDTGELFF
TRBJ2-5	-	TRBV30	-	TGTGCCTGGTCTCCTCCAGGGTACCAAGAGACCCAGTACTTC	CAWSPPGYQETQYF
TRBJ1-6	TRBD1	TRBV18	-	TGTGCCAGCTCACCACGACGGGGACAGGATTCACCCCTCCACTTT	CASSPRRGQDSPLHF
TRBJ1-6	TRBD1	TRBV12-3/TRBV12-4	-	TGTGCCAGCAGTTTAGTAGGGACAGGGACCCTCCACTTT	CASSLVGTGTLHF
TRBJ2-1	-	TRBV7-3	-	TGTGCCAGCAGCTTAATTGGCAGGGGCAATGAGCAGTTCTTC	CASSLIGRGNEQFF
TRBJ2-7	-	TRBV5-1	-	TGCGCCAGCAAGCTTATCTCGTCGGGTGAGCAGTACTTC	CASKLISSGEQYF
TRBJ1-1	TRBD1	TRBV7-9	-	TGTGCCAGCAGTTCGGACAGGGGGCTTCGGGAAACTGAAGCTTTCTTT	CASSSDRGLRETEAFF